This note documents a single TCR beta chain sequence. The antigen this receptor binds is unknown. Base quality data are lacking; no much larger clone is found one base away. The immunoSEQ Assay was the method used to sequence TCRbeta CDR3 regions. After extraction, genomic DNA underwent amplification by bias-controlled multiplex PCR, followed by high-throughput sequencing. From the authors' description of their analysis: To quantify the absolute abundance of every unique TCRbeta CDR3 region, sequences were collapsed and filtered. T cell fraction was estimated by normalizing TCRbeta template counts to usable DNA, with usable DNA measured through amplification of reference genes found in all nucleated cells. Repertoire TCRs were annotated as SARS-CoV-2-specific when V gene, CDR3 amino acid sequence and J gene were exactly matched to a known reactive TCR set. The reference SARS-CoV-2 TCR set was obtained from MIRA and was filtered for enrichment in COVID-19-positive ImmuneCODE repertoires, whereby public or cross-reactive TCRs were removed. Drawing on the MIRA antigens, annotated TCRs were analysed further at the level of specific ORF or position within ORF. Breadth was defined as the number of annotated unique rearrangements divided by the total number of unique productive rearrangements, and depth was defined as the summed frequency of the annotated unique rearrangements. TCR breadth was compared between groups using two-sided Wilcoxon rank-sum tests. TCRdb re-hosts the immuneACCESS table, in-frame sequences only. Its copies lack some clones; in the studies checked, an unresolved V gene accounts for under half of them, and the cause for the rest is not known. V and J calls and clone size are those listed in that table; D and trimming were worked out from the DNA. A total of some 520,000 clones appear in this sample, approximately 90% of them only once. The biggest ten clones account for 10% to 15% of the sample.

This entry belongs to a study of Ad26.COV2.S vaccination and SARS-CoV-2 variants (dated by TCRdb to the early 2020s). For the study in its entirety: Donors in the vaccine arm were drawn from COV1001, a phase I-IIa trial of Ad26.COV2.S in healthy adults that was multicentre, randomized, double-blind and placebo-controlled. The specificity and breadth of SARS-CoV-2-reactive T cell receptors after Ad26.COV2.S vaccination were assessed by TCRbeta repertoire sequencing. Throughout the experiments and outcome assessment, investigators stayed blinded to trial group allocation. The TCR-sequenced set comprised roughly 30 samples: around 20 Ad26.COV2.S vaccine recipients, 5 placebo recipients and 8 SARS-CoV-2 convalescent individuals. Ad26.COV2.S was given intramuscularly at 5x10^10 or 1x10^11 viral particles, as a single shot or as two shots 56 days apart. Trial participants were randomized into five groups of five: low-dose or high-dose Ad26.COV2.S given once or twice, or placebo on both occasions. Broad study findings and their caveats: The study lacked the statistical power to compare responses across vaccine doses or regimens. The authors noted that total T cell responses may have been underestimated by the TCR breadth and depth analyses. Ad26.COV2.S recipients had higher spike-specific TCR breadth than placebo recipients (P = 0.0014). Comparable non-spike TCR breadth was observed between vaccine and placebo recipients, consistent with only spike being contained in the vaccine. Substantial breadth of spike-specific CD8+ and CD4+ T cell responses was reported after vaccination.

Spanning cysteine to phenylalanine, the CDR3 consists of 11 amino acids. Just the 33-base CDR3 DNA is kept, in frame starting at base 1. Sequences KGHDR (CDR1) and SFDVKD (CDR2) are obtained from the germline V gene. Between the V and J ends, shortened by 9 bases and 8 bases respectively, the junction contains 9 bases. The sample's treatment or condition label is to be understood as: roughly 19 received Ad26.COV2.S at low or high dose, single or two shots; roughly 5 received placebo; per-sample allocation not given. Repertoires of vaccine and placebo recipients were sequenced from samples taken on day 63 after the first injection. In Cohort 1b, about two dozen adults aged 18-55 years were enrolled at a single site in Boston, USA, between 29 July and 7 August 2020. As a vaccine, Ad26.COV2.S was a replication-incompetent adenovirus type 26 vector that expressed a prefusion-stabilized SARS-CoV-2 spike protein derived from the original Wuhan strain.

This receptor was obtained from a person aged 18 to 59 who received the Ad26.COV2.S COVID-19 vaccine or a placebo. The rearrangement combines TRBV24-1 with TRBJ2-2, with an unclear D gene assignment. The material was peripheral blood, obtained in a trial of Ad26.COV2.S vaccine versus placebo. The CDR3 is CATARRGELFF. DNA sequence: TGTGCCACCGCGAGAAGAGGGGAGCTGTTTTTT.